The 11 T cell receptor beta chains in this list originate from one sample, sequenced in a study of identical twins. TCRdb called the 5' RACE reads again in MiXCR, with one record for every CDR3 protein. The table has fewer than 250,000 distinct CDR3 sequences, about 7% seen once. These same records also appear under a second study, on yellow fever vaccine responses in identical twins.

The sample taken for sequencing was memory (CD45RO+) T cells sorted from blood. The receptors come from a woman under 30 in good health.

The J gene is TRBJ2-1, the V gene TRBV20-1; D call uncertain. V lost 0 bases to trimming and J lost 10 bases, with 7 bases between them. CDR3 size: 11 residues. The germline V gene has CDR1 DFQATT and CDR2 SNEGSKA (reference sequence). The CDR3 reads CSARDPPEQFF. CDR3 bases: TGCAGTGCTAGAGACCCCCCGGAGCAGTTCTTC.

This clonotype was recorded at least ten times. The chain carries TRBV11-2 and TRBJ2-1; 12 bases are shared with TRBD2. The CDR3 covers 17 residues. Germline loops: CDR1 SGHAT, CDR2 FQNNGV. After removal of 1 base from V and 5 bases from J, the junction contained 6 bases not matched to a gene. Here the CDR3 reads CASSLGTSGNSDNEQFF. In DNA form, the CDR3 reads TGTGCCAGCAGCTTAGGGACTAGCGGGAACAGTGACAATGAGCAGTTCTTC.

At least ten counts were recorded for this clonotype. The genes are TRBV5-1 and TRBJ2-3; 9 nucleotides agree with TRBD2. This CDR3 has 16 residues. The ends lost 4 bases at V and 0 bases at J; junction bases unmatched: 6. Germline V gene lookup returns CDR1 SGHRS and CDR2 YFSETQ. The CDR3 loop is CASSGIAGESTDTQYF. The DNA for the CDR3 is TGCGCCAGCAGCGGTATAGCGGGGGAGAGCACAGATACGCAGTATTTT.

In this sample, this clonotype turned up a few times. CDR3 sequence (DNA): TGTGCCAGCATTGGGGGCCCGACCTACGAGCAGTACTTC. Protein: CASIGGPTYEQYF. The V and J genes are TRBV28 and TRBJ2-7, with D possibly TRBD1 on 6 matching bases. The V gene's germline CDR1 is MDHEN and CDR2 SYDVKM. Trimming pared 7 bases from V and 2 bases from J, leaving 12 bases between. The CDR3 loop spans 13 amino acids.

The V gene is TRBV7-6, the J gene TRBJ2-7; 7 bases are shared with TRBD1. V was pared by 5 bases and J by 1 base, with 8 bases of the junction left unmatched. Germline-derived CDR1 and CDR2 are SGHVS and FNYEAQ. The CDR3 sequence is 15 residues long. CDR3 region: CASSQGQAPSYEQYV. In DNA, the CDR3 is TGTGCCAGCAGCCAAGGACAGGCGCCTTCCTACGAGCAGTACGTC.

This clonotype was seen at least ten times. V gene TRBV29-1 combines with J gene TRBJ2-1; D is ambiguous. This CDR3 is 17 amino acids long. Germline V gene data show CDR1 as SQVTM and CDR2 as ANQGSEA. The ends were cut back, 6 bases at V and 0 bases at J, with 21 bases in the middle. As DNA, the CDR3 is TGCAGCGTCCAAAGAAGTCTAAAAAGCCACTCCTACAATGAGCAGTTCTTC. Translating gives CSVQRSLKSHSYNEQFF.

The rearrangement links TRBV4-1 to TRBJ2-3, with no clear D. CDR1 and CDR2 (germline): MGHRA, YSYEKL. Between the trimmed V and J ends, which lost 2 bases and 11 bases, there was a span of 8 bases. The CDR3 has 11 residues. The CDR3 nucleotides are TGCGCCAGCAGCCAATACAGACAGCAGTATTTT. It yields the protein CASSQYRQQYF.

The chain uses TRBV6-1 and TRBJ2-1; no clear D gene. Trimming removed 10 bases from V and 8 bases from J, with 15 bases in between. This CDR3 comprises 12 residues. Germline-derived CDR1 and CDR2 are MNHNS and SASEGT. Here the CDR3 DNA reads TGTGCCACCCAAACCCATAAGTATGAGCAGTTCTTC. Translating gives CATQTHKYEQFF.

The chain has TRBV10-2 and TRBJ2-3, with D perhaps TRBD1 or TRBD2 (5 bases each). CDR1 and CDR2 from the germline V gene are WSHSY and SAAADI. The length of the CDR3 is 12 residues. Trimming pared 11 bases from V and 10 bases from J, leaving 19 bases between. The CDR3 DNA sequence: TGCGCCGGACACCCCCGGACTGCCCCGCAGTATTTT. Translated: CAGHPRTAPQYF.

This clonotype was found many times. The V gene is TRBV4-1, the J gene TRBJ1-2; 10 bases line up with TRBD1. Germline CDR1 and CDR2: MGHRA and YSYEKL. J gave up 5 bases and V 9 bases, and 6 bases lay outside the gene matches. The CDR3 contains 13 residues. The CDR3 bases are TGCGCCAGTGCGATGGACAGGGGGTATGGCTACACCTTC. Encoded protein: CASAMDRGYGYTF.

This clonotype was counted many times. This chain uses TRBV20-1 with TRBJ2-5; D is ambiguous. Germline CDR1 is DFQATT and CDR2 is SNEGSKA (reference sequence). The CDR3 has 11 residues. V lost 6 bases to trimming and J lost 5 bases, with 10 bases between them. The CDR3 DNA is TGCAGTGCCACCGGTGGGGAGACCCAGTACTTC. Translated: CSATGGETQYF.